One and the same sample provided the 5 T cell receptor beta chains below, sequenced in a study of blood T cell repertoires in COVID-19. Sequencing was performed with immunoSEQ multiplex PCR; in TCRdb, only in-frame clones are kept and a portion is missing. The sample contains over 150,000 clones, approximately 87% of which appear only once. Sample: peripheral blood. The receptors shown here come from a woman aged 70 to 79 with COVID-19, enrolled during active disease.

This clone was seen only a few times. This chain links TRBV6-5 with TRBJ1-1; TRBD1 matches at 7 bases. The germline CDR1 and CDR2 sequences are MNHEY and SVGAGI. With 6 bases clipped from V and 6 bases from J, the junction kept 13 bases outside the gene matches. This CDR3 contains 15 residues. The CDR3 here is CASSWDRGRTAEAFF. The CDR3 DNA reads as TGTGCCAGCAGCTGGGACAGAGGGAGAACCGCTGAAGCTTTCTTT.

The rearrangement links TRBV30 to TRBJ2-5; a weak D match, TRBD2 (5 bases). Germline V gives CDR1 GTSNPN, CDR2 SVGIG (reference sequence). The CDR3 runs 14 residues. The ends were cut back, 2 bases at V and 5 bases at J, with 15 bases in the middle. In DNA form, the CDR3 reads TGTGCCTGGAGTAACACTATCCCTAGCGAGACCCAGTACTTC. Residues: CAWSNTIPSETQYF.

The chain carries TRBV28 and TRBJ1-4, with D possibly being TRBD1 (6 bases). The length of the CDR3 is 15 residues. V lost 4 bases and J 3 bases, leaving 12 bases between the germline ends. In germline, CDR1 is MDHEN, CDR2 SYDVKM. In nucleotides, the CDR3 is TGTGCCAGCAGTTCTCCGGACAGCTCTAATGAAAAACTGTTTTTT. Translating gives CASSSPDSSNEKLFF.

V gene TRBV7-8 combines with J gene TRBJ2-7; a possible D gene is TRBD2 (6 bases). This CDR3 is built from 14 residues. Trimming stripped 5 bases from V and 3 bases from J, with 14 bases between. Germline V gene sequence: CDR1 SGHVS, CDR2 FQNEAQ. CDR3 coding DNA: TGTGCCAGCAGCCCCGCGGGAATAGGCTACGAGCAGTACTTC. It translates to CASSPAGIGYEQYF.

V and J are TRBV10-2 and TRBJ2-2; TRBD2 is a possible D gene (5 bases). Germline loops: CDR1 WSHSY, CDR2 SAAADI. The CDR3 runs to 17 residues. Trimming cost V 0 bases and J 4 bases, with 15 bases left between them. This CDR3 is CASSESTYEGRTGELFF. The CDR3 DNA reads as TGCGCCAGCAGTGAGTCGACGTATGAGGGCCGCACCGGGGAGCTGTTTTTT.